The clone carrying this T cell receptor beta chain was seen more than once but under ten times. Its antigen is not identified. Included in the TCR beta cDNA libraries were unique molecular identifiers. Some 500,000 cDNA molecules were obtained per 1 to 10 million input T cells. A single record per CDR3 protein comes from TCRdb applying MiXCR to the PCR reads. Among 700,000 to 800,000 distinct CDR3 sequences listed, about 32% were seen once. This CDR3 is 14 amino acids long. CDR1 and CDR2 (germline): KGHDR, SFDVKD. V lost 4 bases to trimming and J lost 4 bases, with 11 bases between them. This sample stems from a study of post-analysis software for immune sequencing data. Study information: Some patients lacked subtype; others had relapsing-remitting, secondary progressive or progressive-relapsing disease.

Whole-study findings and limits: Same-batch preparations were strongly co-clustered by F measure. Compared with controls, patients showed significantly lower normalized Chao1 diversity. Compared with controls, patients had more of about five TRBV segments, including TRBV5-6, TRBV5-1 and TRBV20-1.

Material for sequencing was blood. This chain uses TRBV24-1 with TRBJ2-3, with D possibly being TRBD1 (5 bases). The sequence was obtained from a girl aged 5-17 years with multiple sclerosis. The DNA of the CDR3 is TGTGCCACCAGTGAAAACAGGTTCCCAGATACGCAGTATTTT. Translated, it gives CATSENRFPDTQYF.